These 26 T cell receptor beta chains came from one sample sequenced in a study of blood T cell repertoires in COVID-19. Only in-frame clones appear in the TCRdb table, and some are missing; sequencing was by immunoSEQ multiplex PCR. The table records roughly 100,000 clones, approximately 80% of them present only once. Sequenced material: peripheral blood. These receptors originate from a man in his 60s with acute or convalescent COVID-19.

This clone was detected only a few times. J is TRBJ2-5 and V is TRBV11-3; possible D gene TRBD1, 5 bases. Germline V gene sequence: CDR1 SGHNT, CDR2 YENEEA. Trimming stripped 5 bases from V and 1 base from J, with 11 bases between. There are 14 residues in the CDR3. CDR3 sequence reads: CASSTTGIQETQYF. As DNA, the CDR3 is TGTGCCAGCAGCACCACAGGTATCCAAGAGACCCAGTACTTC.

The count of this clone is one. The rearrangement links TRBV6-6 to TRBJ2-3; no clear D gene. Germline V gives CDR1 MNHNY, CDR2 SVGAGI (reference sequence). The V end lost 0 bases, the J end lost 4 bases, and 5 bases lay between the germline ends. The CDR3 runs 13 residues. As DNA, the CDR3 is TGTGCCAGCAGTTACTCCGTTGCAGATACGCAGTATTTT. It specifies CASSYSVADTQYF.

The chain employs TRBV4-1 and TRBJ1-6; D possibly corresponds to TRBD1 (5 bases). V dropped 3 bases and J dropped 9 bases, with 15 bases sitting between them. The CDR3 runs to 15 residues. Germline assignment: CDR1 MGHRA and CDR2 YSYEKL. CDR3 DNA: TGCGCCAGCAGCCAGACGACAGATCAAACTTCACCCCTCCACTTT. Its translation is CASSQTTDQTSPLHF.

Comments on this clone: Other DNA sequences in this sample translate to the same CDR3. The DNA of the CDR3 is TGTGCCAGCAGCTCCGGGACAGGACCGGGGGAGCAGTACTTC. Translating gives CASSSGTGPGEQYF. This chain uses TRBV7-6 with TRBJ2-7, with 8 bases fitting TRBD1. CDR3 size: 14 residues. Trimming at V came to 4 bases and at J to 7 bases, leaving 9 bases not matched to a gene. CDR1 SGHVS and CDR2 FNYEAQ come from the germline V gene.

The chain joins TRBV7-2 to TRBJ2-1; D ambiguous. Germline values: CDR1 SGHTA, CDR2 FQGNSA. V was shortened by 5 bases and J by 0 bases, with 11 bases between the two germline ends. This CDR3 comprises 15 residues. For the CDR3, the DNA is TGTGCCAGCAGCCACGAAACGGGCTCCTACAATGAGCAGTTCTTC. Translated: CASSHETGSYNEQFF.

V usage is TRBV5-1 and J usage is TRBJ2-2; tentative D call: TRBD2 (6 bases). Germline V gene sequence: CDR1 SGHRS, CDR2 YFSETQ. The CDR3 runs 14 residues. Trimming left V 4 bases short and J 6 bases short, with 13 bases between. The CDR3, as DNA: TGCGCCAGCAGCGTGACTAGTACCCCCGGGGAGCTGTTTTTT. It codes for CASSVTSTPGELFF.

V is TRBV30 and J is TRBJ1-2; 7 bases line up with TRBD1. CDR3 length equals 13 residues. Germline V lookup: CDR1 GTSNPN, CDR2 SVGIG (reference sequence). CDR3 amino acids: CAYNRGGMYGYTF. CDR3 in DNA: TGTGCTTATAACAGGGGTGGGATGTATGGCTACACCTTC.

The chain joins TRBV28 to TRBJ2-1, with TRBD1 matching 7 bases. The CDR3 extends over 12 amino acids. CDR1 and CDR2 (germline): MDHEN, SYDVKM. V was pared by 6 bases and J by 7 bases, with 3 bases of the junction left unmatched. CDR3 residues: CASRLTGNEQFF. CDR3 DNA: TGTGCCAGCAGGCTGACAGGGAATGAGCAGTTCTTC.

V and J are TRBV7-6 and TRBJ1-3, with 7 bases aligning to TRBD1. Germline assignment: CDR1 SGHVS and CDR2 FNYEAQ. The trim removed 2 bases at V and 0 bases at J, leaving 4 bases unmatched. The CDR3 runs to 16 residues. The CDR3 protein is CASSLTGANSGNTIYF. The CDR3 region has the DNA TGTGCCAGCAGCTTAACAGGGGCTAACTCTGGAAACACCATATATTTT.

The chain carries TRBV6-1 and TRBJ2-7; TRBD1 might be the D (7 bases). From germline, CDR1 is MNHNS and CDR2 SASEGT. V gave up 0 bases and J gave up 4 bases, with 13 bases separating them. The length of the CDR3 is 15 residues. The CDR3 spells CASSEAAGQIYEQYF. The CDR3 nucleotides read TGTGCCAGCAGTGAAGCTGCGGGACAGATTTACGAGCAGTACTTC.

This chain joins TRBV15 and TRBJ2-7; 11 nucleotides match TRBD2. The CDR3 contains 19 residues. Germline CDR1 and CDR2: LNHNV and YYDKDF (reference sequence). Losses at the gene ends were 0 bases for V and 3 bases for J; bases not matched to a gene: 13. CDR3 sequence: CATSRDPSMTSGANYEQYF. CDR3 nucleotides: TGTGCCACCAGCAGAGATCCGTCGATGACTAGCGGGGCCAACTACGAGCAGTACTTC.

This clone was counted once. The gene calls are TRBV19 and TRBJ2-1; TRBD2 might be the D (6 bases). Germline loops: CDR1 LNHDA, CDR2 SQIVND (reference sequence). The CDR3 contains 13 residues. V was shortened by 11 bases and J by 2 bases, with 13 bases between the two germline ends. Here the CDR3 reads CAVRLDPYNEQFF. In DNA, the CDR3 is TGTGCCGTACGACTAGACCCCTACAATGAGCAGTTCTTC.

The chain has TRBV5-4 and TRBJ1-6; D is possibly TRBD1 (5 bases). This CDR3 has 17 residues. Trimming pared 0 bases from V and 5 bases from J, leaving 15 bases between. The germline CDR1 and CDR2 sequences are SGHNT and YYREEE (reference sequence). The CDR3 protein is CASSLGPRRQNNSPLHF. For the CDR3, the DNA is TGTGCCAGCAGCTTGGGCCCACGCAGACAGAATAATTCACCCCTCCACTTT.

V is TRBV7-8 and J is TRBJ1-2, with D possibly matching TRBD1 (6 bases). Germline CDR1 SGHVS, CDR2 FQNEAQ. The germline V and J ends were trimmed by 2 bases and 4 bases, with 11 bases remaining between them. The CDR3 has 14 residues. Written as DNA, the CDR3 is TGTGCCAGCAGCTTAAGGACAGCAATCTATGGCTACACCTTC. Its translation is CASSLRTAIYGYTF.

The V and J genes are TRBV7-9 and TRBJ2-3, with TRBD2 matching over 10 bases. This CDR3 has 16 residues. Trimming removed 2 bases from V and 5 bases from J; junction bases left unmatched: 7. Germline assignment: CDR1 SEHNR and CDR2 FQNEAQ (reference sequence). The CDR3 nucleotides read TGTGCCAGCAGCTTATACACTAGCGGGAAAGTAGATACGCAGTATTTT. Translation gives CASSLYTSGKVDTQYF.

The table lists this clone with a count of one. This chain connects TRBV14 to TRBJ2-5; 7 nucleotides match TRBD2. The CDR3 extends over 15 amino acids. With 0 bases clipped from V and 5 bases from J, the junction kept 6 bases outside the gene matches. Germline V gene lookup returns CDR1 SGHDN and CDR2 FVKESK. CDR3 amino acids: CASSQEAGVGETQYF. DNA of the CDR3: TGTGCCAGCAGCCAAGAGGCGGGAGTGGGGGAGACCCAGTACTTC. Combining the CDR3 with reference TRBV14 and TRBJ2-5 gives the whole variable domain EAGVTQFPSHSVIEKGQTVTLRCDPISGHDNLYWYRRVMGKEIKFLLHFVKESKQDESGMPNNRFLAERTGGTYSTLKVQPAELEDSGVYFCASSQEAGVGETQYFGPGTRLLVL.

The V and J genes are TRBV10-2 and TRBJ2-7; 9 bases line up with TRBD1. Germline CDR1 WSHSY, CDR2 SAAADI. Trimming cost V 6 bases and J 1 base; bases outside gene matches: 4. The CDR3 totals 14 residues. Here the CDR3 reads CASRWTGVSYEQYF. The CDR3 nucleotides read TGCGCCAGCAGATGGACAGGGGTATCCTACGAGCAGTACTTC.

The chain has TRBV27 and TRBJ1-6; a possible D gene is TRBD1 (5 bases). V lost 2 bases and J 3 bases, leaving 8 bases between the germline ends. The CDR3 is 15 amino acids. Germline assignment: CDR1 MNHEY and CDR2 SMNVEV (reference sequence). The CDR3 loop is CASSLQGNYNSPLHF. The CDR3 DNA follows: TGTGCCAGCAGTTTACAGGGAAACTATAATTCACCCCTCCACTTT.

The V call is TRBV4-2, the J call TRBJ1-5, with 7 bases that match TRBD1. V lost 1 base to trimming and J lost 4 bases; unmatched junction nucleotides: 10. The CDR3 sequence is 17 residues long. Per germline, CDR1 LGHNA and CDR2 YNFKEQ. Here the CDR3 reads CASSQAQWDSGNQPQHF. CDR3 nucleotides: TGTGCCAGCAGCCAAGCCCAATGGGACAGCGGGAATCAGCCCCAGCATTTT.

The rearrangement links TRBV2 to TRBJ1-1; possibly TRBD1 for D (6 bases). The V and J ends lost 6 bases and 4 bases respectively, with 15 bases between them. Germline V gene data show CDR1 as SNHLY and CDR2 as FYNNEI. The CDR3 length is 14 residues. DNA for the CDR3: TGTGCCAGCAGGCCAGGGGTTTCGGGCACTGAAGCTTTCTTT. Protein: CASRPGVSGTEAFF.

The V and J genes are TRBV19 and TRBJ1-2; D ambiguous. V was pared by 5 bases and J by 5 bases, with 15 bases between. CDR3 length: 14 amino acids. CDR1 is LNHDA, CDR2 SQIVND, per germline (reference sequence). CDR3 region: CASSRTGILYGYTF. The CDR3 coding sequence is TGTGCCAGTAGTCGGACTGGGATCCTATATGGCTACACCTTC.

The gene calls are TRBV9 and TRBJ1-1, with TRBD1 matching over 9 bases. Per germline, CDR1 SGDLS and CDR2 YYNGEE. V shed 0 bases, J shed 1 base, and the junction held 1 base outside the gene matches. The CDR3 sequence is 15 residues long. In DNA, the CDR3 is TGTGCCAGCAGCGTAGAGGGACAGGGGAACACTGAAGCTTTCTTT. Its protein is CASSVEGQGNTEAFF.

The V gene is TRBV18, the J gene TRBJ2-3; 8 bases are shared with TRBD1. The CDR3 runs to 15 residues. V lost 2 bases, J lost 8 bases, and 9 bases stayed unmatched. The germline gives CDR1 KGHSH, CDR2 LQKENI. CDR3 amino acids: CASSPGTGTTGTQYF. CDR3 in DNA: TGTGCCAGCTCACCAGGGACAGGCACGACCGGTACGCAGTATTTT.

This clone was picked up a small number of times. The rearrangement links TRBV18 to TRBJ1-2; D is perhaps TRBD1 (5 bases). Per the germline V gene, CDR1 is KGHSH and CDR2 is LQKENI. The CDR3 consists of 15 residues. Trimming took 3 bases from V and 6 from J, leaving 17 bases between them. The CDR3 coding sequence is TGTGCCAGCTCACCGGAACAATGGGGCGCCGATGGCTACACCTTC. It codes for CASSPEQWGADGYTF. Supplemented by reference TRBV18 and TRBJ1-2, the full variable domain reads NAGVMQNPRHLVRRRGQEARLRCSPMKGHSHVYWYRQLPEEGLKFMVYLQKENIIDESGMPKERFSAEFPKEGPSILRIQQVVRGDSAAYFCASSPEQWGADGYTFGSGTRLTVV.

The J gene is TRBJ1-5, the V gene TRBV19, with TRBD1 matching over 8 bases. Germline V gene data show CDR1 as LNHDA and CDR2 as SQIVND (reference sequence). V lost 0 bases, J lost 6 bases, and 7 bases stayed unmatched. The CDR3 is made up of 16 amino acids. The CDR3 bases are TGTGCCAGTAGTATAGAGGGCAGGGGGCGTCGTCAGCCCCAGCATTTT. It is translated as CASSIEGRGRRQPQHF.

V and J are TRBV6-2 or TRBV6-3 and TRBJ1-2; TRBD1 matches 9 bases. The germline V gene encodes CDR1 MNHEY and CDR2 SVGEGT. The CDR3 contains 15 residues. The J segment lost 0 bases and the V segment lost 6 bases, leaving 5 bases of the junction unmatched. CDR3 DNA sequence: TGTGCCAGCAGCGACAGGGGGACGGCTAACTATGGCTACACCTTC. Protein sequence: CASSDRGTANYGYTF.